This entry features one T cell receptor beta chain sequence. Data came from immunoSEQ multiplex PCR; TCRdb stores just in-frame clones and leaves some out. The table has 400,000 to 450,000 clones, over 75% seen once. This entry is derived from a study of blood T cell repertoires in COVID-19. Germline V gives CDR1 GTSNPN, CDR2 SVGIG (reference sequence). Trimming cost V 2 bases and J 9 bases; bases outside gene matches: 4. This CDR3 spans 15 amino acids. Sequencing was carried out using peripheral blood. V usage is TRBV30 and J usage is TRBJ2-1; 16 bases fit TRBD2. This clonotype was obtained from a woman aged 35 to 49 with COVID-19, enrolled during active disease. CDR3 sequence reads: CAWSLGTSGRGEQFF. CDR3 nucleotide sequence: TGTGCCTGGAGTCTTGGGACTAGCGGGAGGGGTGAGCAGTTCTTC.